The subject of this entry is one TCR beta chain. Original data processing: Amplified reference gene primers provided the basis for estimating nucleated cell counts. The repertoire was sequenced with immunoSEQ multiplex PCR; TCRdb's copy has only in-frame clones and lacks some. Clone size and the V and J calls come from that table; the DNA yielded D and trimming. The sample contains about 280,000 clones, about 89% of which appear only once. This record comes from a study of blood T cell repertoires in COVID-19. Overall study: Sites in the United States, Italy and Spain provided acute and convalescent COVID-19 samples. T cells, B-cell-depleted T cells, or PBMCs supplied cDNA or gDNA.

The V and J ends lost 6 bases and 2 bases, in that order; junction bases with no gene match: 9. The germline gives CDR1 MNHEY, CDR2 SMNVEV (reference sequence). This CDR3 region has 15 residues. The rearrangement uses TRBV27 and TRBJ1-2; the match to TRBD1 covers 7 bases. This clonotype was obtained from a man in his forties with acute or convalescent COVID-19. Sequences were obtained from peripheral blood. CDR3 region: CASSSWDSLNYGYTF. The CDR3 coding sequence is TGTGCCAGCAGCTCTTGGGACAGCTTAAACTATGGCTACACCTTC.